This T cell receptor beta chain was profiled in a study of blood T cell repertoires in COVID-19. This clone was counted only a few times. Per the authors' pipeline: Counts of nucleated cells, estimated from reference gene primer amplification, were obtained. This table comes from immunoSEQ multiplex PCR, and its TCRdb copy is limited to in-frame clones, with some not included. V, J and clone size are those of that table, while D and trimming were read from the DNA. This table has around 100,000 clones, less than 90% appearing once. Per germline, CDR1 SGHNT and CDR2 YYREEE (reference sequence). The CDR3 runs to 13 residues. The V segment lost 4 bases and the J segment 4 bases; nucleotides outside the gene matches: 4.

The specimen was peripheral blood. The chain recombines TRBV5-4 with TRBJ1-2, with 7 bases matching TRBD1. The receptor comes from a man aged 25 to 40 in a cohort sampled during active COVID-19. CDR3 bases: TGTGCCAGCAGCCCTACAGGGGTCTATGGCTACACCTTC. It translates to CASSPTGVYGYTF. Supplemented by reference TRBV5-4 and TRBJ1-2, the full variable domain reads ETGVTQSPTHLIKTRGQQVTLRCSSQSGHNTVSWYQQALGQGPQFIFQYYREEENGRGNFPPRFSGLQFPNYSSELNVNALELDDSALYLCASSPTGVYGYTFGSGTRLTVV.